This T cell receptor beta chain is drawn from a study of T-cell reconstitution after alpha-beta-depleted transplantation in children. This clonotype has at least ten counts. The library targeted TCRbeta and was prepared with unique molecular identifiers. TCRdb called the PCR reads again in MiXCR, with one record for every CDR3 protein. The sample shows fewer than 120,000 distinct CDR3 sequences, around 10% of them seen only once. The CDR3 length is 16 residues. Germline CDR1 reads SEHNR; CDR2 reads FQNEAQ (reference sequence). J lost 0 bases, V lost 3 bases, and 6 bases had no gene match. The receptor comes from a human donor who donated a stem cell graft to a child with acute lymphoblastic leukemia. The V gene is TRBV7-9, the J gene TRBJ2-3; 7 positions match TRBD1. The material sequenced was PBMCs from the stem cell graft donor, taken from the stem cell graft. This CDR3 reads CASSFTRDRSTDTQYF. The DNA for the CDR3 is TGTGCCAGCAGCTTTACCCGGGACAGAAGCACAGATACGCAGTATTTT.